This T cell receptor beta chain was captured by sequencing in a study of cytomegalovirus exposure and HLA in healthy donors (dated by TCRdb to about 2017). Notes on the research overall: In an earlier analysis of under 750 of the donors, roughly 300 Gb of sequence data and 100 million or so unique TCR beta sequences from 180 million or so T cells were reported. Among roughly 400 genotyped donors of the cohort, an average of around 220,000 unique TCR beta nucleotide sequences was sequenced per donor, of which 15% to 20% were non-productive. About 5 DR-DQ haplotypes were handled as single units for association and clustering, since linkage in the cohort was strong. A later analysis re-examined previously published TCR beta repertoires from several hundred donors and added high-resolution HLA genotyping to investigate patterns of TCR occurrence. To decide whether each TCR beta V gene segment behaved as functional or pseudogenic, an earlier analysis of approximately 600 of the donors relied on high-throughput TCR beta sequencing. Roughly 300 gigabases of sequencing data and some 85 million unique TCR sequences were included in an early release covering roughly 700 HLA-typed donors. A separate validation cohort of about 110 different subjects was used in addition to the approximately 610-subject first cohort. Genome-wide SNP genotypes for about 65% of the 666 donors were used in a later genetic analysis, which treated that subset as a discovery cohort. The study combined high-throughput TCR immunosequencing, statistical association of individual TCRs with disease status, and machine learning to predict cytomegalovirus infection status. Typing coverage varied by locus: roughly 629-640 donors for A, B, C, DRB1 and DQB1; more than 500 for DQA1; about 600 for DPA1; roughly 450 for DPB1. Every discovery cohort repertoire had been produced on one sequencing platform. The study profiled the T cell repertoires of fewer than 850 subjects by immunosequencing and related them to cytomegalovirus serostatus. The study aimed to test whether cataloging public T cell receptors could reveal signatures of past pathogen exposure. Donor age, sex, ethnicity and CMV serostatus were compiled alongside the repertoire data. In the later analysis, no new phenotypic data were used to find candidate immune exposures; instead, reliance was placed on TCR beta sequences and their occurrence across donors. Of the approximately 400 genotyped donors, approximately 83% fell in the genetic ancestry cluster associated with self-reported Caucasian donors. HLA typing included class I and class II loci at four-digit resolution.

The cohort consisted of 600 to 750 healthy bone marrow donors. Cohort members were all nominally healthy when sampled, although unrecorded immune exposures were likely present. The donor tested CMV seronegative, placing the donor among the 350 to 400 seronegative members of the cohort. Each donor provided a peripheral blood sample, and peripheral blood mononuclear cells were used for TCR beta sequencing. The Qiagen DNeasy Blood Extraction Kit was used to extract genomic DNA from the blood cell samples. Clipping removes 3 bases from V and 2 bases from J, with 3 as the unmatched junction base count. The CDR3 goes from the cysteine to the phenylalanine over 15 residues. Only the CDR3 DNA is retained, 45 bases long and in frame from the first base. From the germline V gene, CDR1 is SGDLS and CDR2 is YYNGEE. Comment on this clone: Which antigen it targets is not known. Per-base qualities were not stored, and no clone one base away is much larger.

What the study reported, not specific to this receptor: The presence/absence analyses assumed that sequencing depth was roughly uniform across donors, and that assumption may not be true. The classifier was reported to diagnose cytomegalovirus status with high specificity and sensitivity in both the original cohort and the validation cohort. Correlated functional status among segregating V segments might reflect linkage disequilibrium, but an unknown experimental factor could not be ruled out. An association between a missense DCLRE1C variant and V-gene and J-gene trimming of TCR beta chains was found in a later genetic analysis and replicated in an independent cohort. In a later analysis, 15,000 to 20,000 TCR beta sequences were associated with specific HLA alleles at a false discovery rate of 0.05. According to a later genetic analysis, donors in an Asian-associated ancestry cluster had fewer N-insertions in productive TCRs than the roughly 700-donor mean. It was suggested by the authors that the approach could potentially be generalized to other disease states and immunological phenotypes. Strong co-occurrence of HLA alleles, especially DR and DQ, made assigning TCR associations to individual alleles difficult. A further reported finding was that TCR beta sequences accurately predicted the HLA-A and HLA-B alleles for most subjects in the first cohort. Because the 87-base-pair reads could not distinguish some IMGT-functional V segments, including TRBV6-2 and TRBV6-3, those segments were excluded. CMV serostatus was the only immune exposure information available for the cohort. Only TCR beta chains were sequenced in this cohort, and the absence of alpha or paired-chain data limited detectable features. Broadly in line with IMGT annotations, most TCR beta V segments showed up in productive rearrangements about 87% or about 30% of the time in an earlier analysis of roughly 590 of the donors. Compared with equally common non-associated chains, HLA-associated TCR beta chains in a later analysis were more clonally expanded and had lower generation probabilities. A total of 164 TCR beta chains were listed by the study as associated with cytomegalovirus. A group of highly shared sequence variants was considered likely to be a technical artifact of the sequencing pipeline. A few of the identified cytomegalovirus-associated TCR beta chains were confirmed in vitro to be specific for cytomegalovirus antigens. In a later analysis, most CMV-associated TCR beta chains were found to appear HLA-restricted, with HLA associations seemingly driven largely by CMV exposure. Because some donors lacked HLA typing at each locus, the association tests relied only on the typed subset. Most TCR sequences were observed very rarely across donors, whereas some public TCRs were present in many individuals. The earlier analysis of approximately 540 of the donors excluded around 17 rarely observed V segments, including chromosome 9 orphons, because counts were too low. According to a later analysis, TCR association rates differed among HLA loci, with DRB1 alleles showing the most associated TCRs and HLA-C alleles showing the fewest. A later analysis reported that several top co-occurrence clusters appeared linked to parvovirus B19, influenza, CMV and Epstein-Barr virus.

Library construction relied on the immunoSEQ multiplex PCR assay. A mixture of 60 forward primers for TCR Vbeta segments and 13 reverse primers for TCR Jbeta segments was used in the multiplex PCR. Amplification of the CDR3 region of rearranged TCR beta genes was performed with a multiplex PCR assay on genomic DNA. Amplified TCR beta libraries were sequenced as 87-base-pair reads on the Illumina HiSeq System. In the source study's methods: A later analysis tallied tens of millions of unique TCR beta chains across the 700 or so repertoires, and some 10 million of those chains were shared by two or more donors. A nearest-neighbor algorithm error-corrected the raw reads and collapsed the reads into unique sequences, merging closely related sequences to remove PCR and sequencing errors. CDR3 sequences were aligned to IMGT reference sequences to assign V, D and J gene segments. For a sequence to be retained, a match of at least six nucleotides to both a V gene segment and a J gene segment was required. A rearrangement was called productive if the CDR3 had no stop codons and remained in frame with V and J, and every other rearrangement was called non-productive. Following IMGT convention, CDR3 was defined as the stretch from the second conserved V-encoded cysteine up to the conserved J-encoded phenylalanine. Sequences without an unambiguous match to a single V gene segment were excluded from the earlier analysis of approximately 560 of the donors. An earlier analysis of fewer than 750 of the donors classified V segments as functional when productive rearrangements were above 56.7% and as segregating when the standard deviation between donors was above 5%. A statistical classification framework was built for diagnosing cytomegalovirus status from the catalog of TCR beta chain sequences. In a later analysis, TCR nucleotide sequences were compared against IMGT/GENE-DB human TR gene sequences so that V and J genes could be assigned. Using the TCRdist pipeline, a later analysis assigned CDR3 sequences along with most-parsimonious VDJ recombination scenarios. In a later analysis, every TCR beta chain was defined by the combination of its CDR3 amino acid sequence and its V-gene family, and reads without a unique V-gene family were dropped. As a way to deal with suspected cross-contamination and a sequencing artifact, a later analysis dropped under 600 nucleotide sequences that were highly shared and had low generation probability. For each public chain, a later analysis derived a clonal expansion index from normalized ranks of inferred template counts within each repertoire. Generation probabilities in a later analysis came from a VDJ recombination model fitted to out-of-frame rearrangements, and those results were checked against IGoR. In a later analysis, hypergeometric tests were used to score TCR-TCR, TCR-HLA and TCR-CMV co-occurrence, with a repertoire-size bias correction applied to TCR pairs. A later analysis estimated false discovery rates by permuting HLA or CMV assignments 20 times. In a later analysis, co-occurring TCRs were grouped using DBSCAN, with TCRdist sequence similarity added in when clustering inside HLA-allele-positive subsets. Co-occurrence clustering excluded repertoires with fewer than 30,000 or more than 120,000 public chains, plus five with anomalous nucleotide sharing. Sourced from immuneACCESS, this table was stored by TCRdb with only in-frame sequences that have V and J called. A share of the clones is absent; for the studies checked, an unresolved V gene accounts for under half, and the remainder has no known explanation. V and J calls and clone size are as listed in that table; D and trimming were resolved from the DNA. This sample is represented by about 150,000 clones; roughly 84% of them were singletons. The ten largest clones capture less than 2.5% of the sample.

Sequencing was carried out using PBMCs. This sequence uses TRBV9 and TRBJ2-3; TRBD1 agrees with 10 junctional bases. The receptor was isolated from a boy aged 2 to 9 in good health and CMV-seronegative. Here the CDR3 is given as CASSEDRGDTDTQYF. The DNA is as follows: TGTGCCAGCAGCGAGGACAGGGGGGACACAGATACGCAGTATTTT.